This T cell receptor (beta chain) was profiled in a study of blood T cell repertoires in COVID-19. Across the whole study: Samples representing acute and convalescent COVID-19 were sourced from the United States, Italy and Spain. From T cells, B-cell-depleted T cells, or PBMCs came the material, which was cDNA or gDNA.

Authors' analysis steps: Estimation of nucleated cell counts relied on the amplification of reference gene primers. Data came from immunoSEQ multiplex PCR; TCRdb stores just in-frame clones and leaves some out. V and J calls and clone size are given by that table; D and trimming were obtained from the DNA. The profile shows about 150,000 clones, around 80% of them singletons. The V end was cut by 3 bases, the J end by 7 bases, with 7 bases between. The CDR3 extends over 12 amino acids. Germline CDR1 and CDR2: LNHDA and SQIVND (reference sequence). This clone was counted only a few times. The chain employs TRBV19 and TRBJ1-5; D is unclear. The TCR sequence derives from a man aged 55 to 69 with acute or convalescent COVID-19. The specimen sequenced was peripheral blood. The CDR3 coding sequence is TGTGCCAGTAGTATTTTCAGACAGCCCCAGCATTTT. Amino acids: CASSIFRQPQHF.